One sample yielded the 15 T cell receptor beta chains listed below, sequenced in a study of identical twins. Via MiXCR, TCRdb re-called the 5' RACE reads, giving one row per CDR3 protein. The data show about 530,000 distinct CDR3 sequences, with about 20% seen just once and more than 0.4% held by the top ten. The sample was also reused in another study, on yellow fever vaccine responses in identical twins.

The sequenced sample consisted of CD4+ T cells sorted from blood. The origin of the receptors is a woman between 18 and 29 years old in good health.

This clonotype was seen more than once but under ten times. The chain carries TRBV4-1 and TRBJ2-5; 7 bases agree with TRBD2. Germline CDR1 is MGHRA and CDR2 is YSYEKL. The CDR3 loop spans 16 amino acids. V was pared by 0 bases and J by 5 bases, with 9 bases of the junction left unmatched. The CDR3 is CASSQDPSGAGETQYF. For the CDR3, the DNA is TGCGCCAGCAGCCAAGATCCGAGCGGGGCAGGGGAGACCCAGTACTTC.

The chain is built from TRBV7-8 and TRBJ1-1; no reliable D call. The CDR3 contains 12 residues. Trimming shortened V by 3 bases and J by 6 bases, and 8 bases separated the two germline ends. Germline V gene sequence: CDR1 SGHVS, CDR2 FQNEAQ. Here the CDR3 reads CASSLTEAEAFF. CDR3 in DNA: TGTGCCAGCAGCTTGACCGAGGCTGAAGCTTTCTTT.

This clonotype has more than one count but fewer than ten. CDR3 DNA sequence: TGTGCCACCAGTGATTTGTCGAAGAACTATGGCTACACCTTC. Its translation is CATSDLSKNYGYTF. The chain links TRBV24-1 to TRBJ1-2; the D is unclear. V was shortened by 0 bases and J by 2 bases, with 6 bases between the two germline ends. Germline-derived CDR1 and CDR2 are KGHDR and SFDVKD. The CDR3 length is 14 residues.

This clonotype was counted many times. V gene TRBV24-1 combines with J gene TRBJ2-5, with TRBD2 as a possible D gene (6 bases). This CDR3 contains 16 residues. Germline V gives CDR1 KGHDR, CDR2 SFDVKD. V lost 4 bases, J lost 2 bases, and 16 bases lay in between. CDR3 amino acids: CATSDTTGTGQETQYF. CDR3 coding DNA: TGTGCCACCAGTGACACCACCGGGACTGGACAAGAGACCCAGTACTTC.

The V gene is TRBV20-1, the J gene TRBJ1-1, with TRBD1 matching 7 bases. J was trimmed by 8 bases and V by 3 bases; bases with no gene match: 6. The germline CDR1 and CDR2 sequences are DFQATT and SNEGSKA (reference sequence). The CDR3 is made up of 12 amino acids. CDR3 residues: CSARRQGQEAFF. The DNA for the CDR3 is TGCAGTGCTAGGAGACAGGGACAGGAAGCTTTCTTT.

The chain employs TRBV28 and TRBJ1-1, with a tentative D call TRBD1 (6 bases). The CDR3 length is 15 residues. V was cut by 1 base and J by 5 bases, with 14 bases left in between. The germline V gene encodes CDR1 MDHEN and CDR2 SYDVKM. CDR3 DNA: TGTGCCAGCAGTTTATCCTTGACAGGCGGGACTGAAGCTTTCTTT. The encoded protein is CASSLSLTGGTEAFF.

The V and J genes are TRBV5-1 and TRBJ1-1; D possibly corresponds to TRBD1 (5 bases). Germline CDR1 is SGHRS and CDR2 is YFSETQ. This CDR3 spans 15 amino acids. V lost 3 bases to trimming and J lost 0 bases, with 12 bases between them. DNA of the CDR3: TGCGCCAGCAGCTCCCGGGGGACGGTGAACACTGAAGCTTTCTTT. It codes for CASSSRGTVNTEAFF.

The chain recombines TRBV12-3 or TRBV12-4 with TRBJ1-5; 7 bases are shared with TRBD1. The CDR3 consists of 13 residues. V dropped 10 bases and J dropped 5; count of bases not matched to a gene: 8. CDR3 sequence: CATRQGLYQPQHF. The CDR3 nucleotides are TGTGCCACCCGACAGGGCCTGTATCAGCCCCAGCATTTT.

CDR3 residues: CASSVGLAGGYNEQFF. CDR3 bases: TGTGCCAGCAGCGTCGGACTAGCGGGAGGCTACAATGAGCAGTTCTTC. This sequence joins TRBV28 and TRBJ2-1; TRBD2 agrees at 14 bases. This CDR3 comprises 16 residues. With 6 bases clipped from V and 3 bases from J, the junction kept 4 bases outside the gene matches. Germline assignment: CDR1 MDHEN and CDR2 SYDVKM.

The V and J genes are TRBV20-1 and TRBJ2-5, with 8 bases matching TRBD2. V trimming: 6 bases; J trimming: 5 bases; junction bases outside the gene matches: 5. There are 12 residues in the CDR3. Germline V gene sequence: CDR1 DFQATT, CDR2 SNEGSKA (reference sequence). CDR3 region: CSARLAIETQYF. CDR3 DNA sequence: TGCAGTGCCAGACTAGCGATCGAGACCCAGTACTTC.

CDR3 sequence (DNA): TGCAGTGCTAGTGAGATACAGGGTGCTAAGCCCCAGCATTTT. It specifies CSASEIQGAKPQHF. The genes are TRBV20-1 and TRBJ1-5; tentatively, D is TRBD1 (6 bases). This CDR3 is 14 amino acids long. The V end was cut by 3 bases, the J end by 8 bases, with 17 bases between. The germline gives CDR1 DFQATT, CDR2 SNEGSKA (reference sequence).

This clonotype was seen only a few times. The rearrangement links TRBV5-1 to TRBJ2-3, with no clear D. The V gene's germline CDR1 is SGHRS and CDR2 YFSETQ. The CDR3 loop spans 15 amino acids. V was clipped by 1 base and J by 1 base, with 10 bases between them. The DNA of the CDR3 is TGCGCCAGCAGCTTGAGTACTCCTGGCACAGATACGCAGTATTTT. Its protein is CASSLSTPGTDTQYF.

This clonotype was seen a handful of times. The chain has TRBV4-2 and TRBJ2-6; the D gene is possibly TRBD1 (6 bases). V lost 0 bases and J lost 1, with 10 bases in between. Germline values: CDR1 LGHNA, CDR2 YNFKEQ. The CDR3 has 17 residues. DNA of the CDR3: TGTGCCAGCAGCCAAGACAGGGGAGCTTCTGGGGCCAACGTCCTGACTTTC. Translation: CASSQDRGASGANVLTF.

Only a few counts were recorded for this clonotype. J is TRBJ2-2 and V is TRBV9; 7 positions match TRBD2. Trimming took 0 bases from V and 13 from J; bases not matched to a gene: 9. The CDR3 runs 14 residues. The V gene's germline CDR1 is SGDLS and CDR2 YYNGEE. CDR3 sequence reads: CASSVDDWGGRLFF. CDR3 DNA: TGTGCCAGCAGCGTAGACGACTGGGGAGGGCGGCTGTTTTTT.

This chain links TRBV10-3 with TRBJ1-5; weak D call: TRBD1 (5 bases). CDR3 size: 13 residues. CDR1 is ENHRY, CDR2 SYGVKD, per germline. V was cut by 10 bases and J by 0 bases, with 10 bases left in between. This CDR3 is CATGHYSNQPQHF. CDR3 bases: TGTGCCACCGGACATTATAGCAATCAGCCCCAGCATTTT.